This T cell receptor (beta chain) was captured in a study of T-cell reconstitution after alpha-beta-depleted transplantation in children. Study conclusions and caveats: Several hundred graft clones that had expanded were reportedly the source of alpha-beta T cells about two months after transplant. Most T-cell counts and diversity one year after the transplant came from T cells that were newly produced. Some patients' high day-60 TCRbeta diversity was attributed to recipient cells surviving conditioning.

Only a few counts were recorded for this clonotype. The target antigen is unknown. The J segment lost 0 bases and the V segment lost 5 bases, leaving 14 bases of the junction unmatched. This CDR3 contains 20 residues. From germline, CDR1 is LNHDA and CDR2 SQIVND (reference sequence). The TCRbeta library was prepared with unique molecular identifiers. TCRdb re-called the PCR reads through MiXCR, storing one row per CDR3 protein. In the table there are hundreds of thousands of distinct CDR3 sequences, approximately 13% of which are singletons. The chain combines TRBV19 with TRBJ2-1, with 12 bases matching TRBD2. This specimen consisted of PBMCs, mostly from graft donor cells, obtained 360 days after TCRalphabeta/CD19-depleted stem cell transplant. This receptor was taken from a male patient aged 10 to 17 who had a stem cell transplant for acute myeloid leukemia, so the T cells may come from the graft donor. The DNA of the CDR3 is TGTGCCAGTAGTTCAAGGGGACTAGCGGGCCGGGGGAGCTCCTACAATGAGCAGTTCTTC. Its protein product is CASSSRGLAGRGSSYNEQFF. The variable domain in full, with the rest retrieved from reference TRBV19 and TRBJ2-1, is DGGITQSPKYLFRKEGQNVTLSCEQNLNHDAMYWYRQDPGQGLRLIYYSQIVNDFQKGDIAEGYSVSREKKESFPLTVTSAQKNPTAFYLCASSSRGLAGRGSSYNEQFFGPGTRLTVL.